Shown below are 32 T cell receptor beta chains from a single sample sequenced in a study of somatic mutations in cytotoxic T cells in rheumatoid arthritis. Clones were read by immunoSEQ multiplex PCR, and TCRdb kept only the in-frame ones, dropping some. The table shows more than 15,000 clones, with about 77% occurring only once. Specimen: CD8+ T cells sorted from blood. The receptor set was obtained from an adult with rheumatoid arthritis.

This clone was seen just once. The V gene is TRBV12-5, the J gene TRBJ1-6; 7 nucleotides agree with TRBD1. The CDR3 spans 16 residues. Unmatched junction bases numbered 9, after V lost 3 bases and J lost 7 bases. Germline values: CDR1 LGHNT, CDR2 FRNRAP. This CDR3 is CASGFSPTGTNSPLHF. CDR3 nucleotides: TGTGCTAGTGGTTTTTCCCCGACAGGGACCAATTCACCCCTCCACTTT.

V usage is TRBV7-9 and J usage is TRBJ2-7, with a weak D call TRBD2 (5 bases). The V and J ends lost 5 bases and 3 bases respectively, with 11 bases between them. Looked up from germline, CDR1 is SEHNR and CDR2 is FQNEAQ (reference sequence). This CDR3 comprises 13 residues. As DNA, the CDR3 is TGTGCCAGCAGCCCCCCCGAGGGCTACGAGCAGTACTTC. Translation gives CASSPPEGYEQYF. Using reference TRBV7-9 and TRBJ2-7 for the parts outside the CDR3, the full variable domain is DTGVSQNPRHKITKRGQNVTFRCDPISEHNRLYWYRQTLGQGPEFLTYFQNEAQLEKSRLLSDRFSAERPKGSFSTLEIQRTEQGDSAMYLCASSPPEGYEQYFGPGTRLTVT.

The rearrangement joins TRBV5-1 to TRBJ2-7, with TRBD2 matching 8 bases. Per germline, CDR1 SGHRS and CDR2 YFSETQ. V shed 0 bases, J shed 4 bases, and the junction held 6 bases outside the gene matches. The CDR3 consists of 15 residues. The DNA for the CDR3 is TGCGCCAGCAGCTTGGAGCGGGGGCTGGGATACGAGCAGTACTTC. Amino acids: CASSLERGLGYEQYF.

The genes are TRBV7-8 and TRBJ2-1; possibly TRBD1 for D (5 bases). The CDR3 is 15 amino acids. Between the trimmed V and J ends, which lost 3 bases and 0 bases, there was a span of 9 bases. Germline CDR1 and CDR2: SGHVS and FQNEAQ. The CDR3: CASSFEGVSYNEQFF. The CDR3 nucleotides are TGTGCCAGCAGCTTCGAAGGGGTCTCCTACAATGAGCAGTTCTTC.

This clone was detected a few times. The chain couples TRBV6-1 to TRBJ1-1, with no clear D. Germline loops: CDR1 MNHNS, CDR2 SASEGT. Trimming pared 6 bases from V and 4 bases from J, leaving 6 bases between. The CDR3 runs to 11 residues. CDR3 sequence (DNA): TGTGCCAGCAGGATAGGCACTGAAGCTTTCTTT. This gives the protein CASRIGTEAFF.

The CDR3 nucleotides read TGTGCCAGCAGCCTCGACCCAGGCCCCCGGGAGAATGCTTTCTTT. This encodes CASSLDPGPRENAFF. This chain links TRBV5-5 with TRBJ1-1, with D hard to call. With 4 bases removed from V and 11 bases from J, the gap between germline ends came to 24 bases. Germline-derived CDR1 and CDR2 are SGHKS and YYEKEE (reference sequence). The CDR3 is 15 amino acids.

A single count supports this clone. The V and J genes are TRBV5-4 and TRBJ2-1; D may be TRBD2 (7 bases). Trimming shortened V by 3 bases and J by 7 bases, and 20 bases separated the two germline ends. Germline V gives CDR1 SGHNT, CDR2 YYREEE (reference sequence). The CDR3 has 16 residues. CDR3 region: CASSWAGGHILNEQFF. The CDR3 nucleotides are TGTGCCAGCAGCTGGGCCGGGGGGCATATATTAAATGAGCAGTTCTTC.

This chain links TRBV10-2 with TRBJ2-5; 9 nucleotides line up with TRBD2. The V gene's germline CDR1 is WSHSY and CDR2 SAAADI. The CDR3 totals 14 residues. Unmatched junction bases numbered 7, after V lost 6 bases and J lost 5 bases. The CDR3 protein is CASRGAGGLETQYF. The CDR3 nucleotides read TGCGCCAGCAGGGGAGCGGGGGGTTTGGAGACCCAGTACTTC.

This clone was counted once. This chain connects TRBV11-3 to TRBJ2-1; a possible D gene is TRBD1 (5 bases). CDR3 size: 13 residues. V lost 5 bases, J lost 4 bases, and 9 bases lay in between. Looked up from germline, CDR1 is SGHNT and CDR2 is YENEEA. For the CDR3, the DNA is TGTGCCAGCAGCACAAGACAGTACAATGAGCAGTTCTTC. Amino acids: CASSTRQYNEQFF.

The J gene is TRBJ1-1, the V gene TRBV6-1; D is undetermined. This CDR3 contains 17 residues. Trimming removed 2 bases at V and 0 bases at J, with 16 bases between. CDR1 and CDR2 (germline): MNHNS, SASEGT. The chain's CDR3 is CASSEKAAGSLNTEAFF. Here the CDR3 DNA reads TGTGCCAGCAGTGAAAAAGCGGCGGGCAGCCTGAACACTGAAGCTTTCTTT.

The rearrangement links TRBV9 to TRBJ1-2; TRBD1 matches at 7 bases. The length of the CDR3 is 16 residues. The V segment lost 0 bases and the J segment 5 bases; nucleotides outside the gene matches: 10. Germline V gene sequence: CDR1 SGDLS, CDR2 YYNGEE. The CDR3 DNA sequence: TGTGCCAGCAGCGTAGCTCGGGACAGTACGGGTTATGGCTACACCTTC. Amino acids: CASSVARDSTGYGYTF.

The chain links TRBV11-3 to TRBJ1-6; 9 bases are shared with TRBD1. Germline assignment: CDR1 SGHNT and CDR2 YENEEA. This CDR3 spans 16 amino acids. V lost 2 bases and J lost 11; bases outside the gene matches: 10. Here the CDR3 DNA reads TGTGCCAGCAGCTTAAGGGACAGGGAATTCGATCCACCCCTCCACTTT. Translation gives CASSLRDREFDPPLHF. The complete variable domain, with remaining parts taken from reference TRBV11-3 and TRBJ1-6, reads EAGVVQSPRYKIIEKKQPVAFWCNPISGHNTLYWYLQNLGQGPELLIRYENEEAVDDSQLPKDRFSAERLKGVDSTLKIQPAELGDSAVYLCASSLRDREFDPPLHFGNGTRLTVT.

This clone has only a few counts. J is TRBJ2-7 and V is TRBV2, with 8 bases lining up with TRBD1. Germline loops: CDR1 SNHLY, CDR2 FYNNEI. The CDR3 runs 14 residues. The junction had 5 bases not matched to a gene; V was cut back by 3 bases and J by 4 bases. CDR3 sequence reads: CASSEARGLYEQYF. The CDR3 nucleotides are TGTGCCAGCAGTGAGGCCAGGGGGCTGTACGAGCAGTACTTC.

This clone was seen once. The CDR3 is CASSWGSTDTQYF. In DNA, the CDR3 is TGTGCCAGCAGCTGGGGGAGCACAGATACGCAGTATTTT. The chain is built from TRBV13 and TRBJ2-3; D is tentatively TRBD1 or TRBD2 (5 bases each). Trimming took 4 bases from V and 0 from J, leaving 5 bases between them. The CDR3 consists of 13 residues. Germline V gene data show CDR1 as PRHDT and CDR2 as FYEKMQ (reference sequence).

This clone was observed a handful of times. The rearrangement joins TRBV28 to TRBJ2-7, with D unresolved. Germline V CDR1 and CDR2: MDHEN, SYDVKM. Trimming removed 6 bases at V and 3 bases at J, with 6 bases between. The CDR3 runs 11 residues. The CDR3, as DNA: TGTGCCAGCAGGGGGTACTACGAGCAGTACTTC. Residues: CASRGYYEQYF.

The V call is TRBV9, the J call TRBJ2-2; 12 nucleotides line up with TRBD2. The CDR3 spans 16 residues. Trimming cost V 3 bases and J 7 bases; bases outside gene matches: 7. The germline gives CDR1 SGDLS, CDR2 YYNGEE. The DNA for the CDR3 is TGTGCCAGCAGCGGTCTAGCGGGGGGGCAGAACGGGGAGCTGTTTTTT. It yields the protein CASSGLAGGQNGELFF. The variable domain in full, with the rest retrieved from reference TRBV9 and TRBJ2-2, is DSGVTQTPKHLITATGQRVTLRCSPRSGDLSVYWYQQSLDQGLQFLIQYYNGEERAKGNILERFSAQQFPDLHSELNLSSLELGDSALYFCASSGLAGGQNGELFFGEGSRLTVL.

The chain links TRBV9 to TRBJ1-2, with a weak D call TRBD1 (6 bases). The ends were cut back, 1 base at V and 7 bases at J, with 14 bases in the middle. This CDR3 region has 14 residues. Germline V gives CDR1 SGDLS, CDR2 YYNGEE. The chain's CDR3 is CASSVSGGFSGYTF. CDR3 coding DNA: TGTGCCAGCAGCGTATCTGGGGGCTTCAGTGGCTACACCTTC.

This chain connects TRBV14 to TRBJ1-2; D is unclear. CDR1 and CDR2 (germline): SGHDN, FVKESK. The CDR3 contains 14 residues. V lost 7 bases, J lost 4 bases, and 16 bases lay in between. The CDR3 protein is CASKSSFLGYGYTF. CDR3 bases: TGTGCCAGCAAGTCGTCCTTTTTGGGCTATGGCTACACCTTC.

In its sample, this clone was seen a few times. This chain connects TRBV9 to TRBJ2-2; 14 bases agree with TRBD2. This CDR3 spans 17 amino acids. V shed 0 bases and J 5 bases; nucleotides not matched to a gene: 3. CDR1 and CDR2 from the germline V gene are SGDLS and YYNGEE. In DNA, the CDR3 is TGTGCCAGCAGCGTAGAGGGGACTAGCGGGGGAACCGGGGAGCTGTTTTTT. It encodes CASSVEGTSGGTGELFF.

The genes are TRBV2 and TRBJ2-1; 9 nucleotides agree with TRBD2. This CDR3 has 16 amino acids. The junction had 8 bases not matched to a gene; V was cut back by 4 bases and J by 4 bases. Looked up from germline, CDR1 is SNHLY and CDR2 is FYNNEI. The CDR3 DNA follows: TGTGCCAGCAGTGGGTGGCTAGCGGGGAGATACAATGAGCAGTTCTTC. This encodes CASSGWLAGRYNEQFF. The full variable domain, rest sourced from reference TRBV2 and TRBJ2-1, is EPEVTQTPSHQVTQMGQEVILRCVPISNHLYFYWYRQILGQKVEFLVSFYNNEISEKSEIFDDQFSVERPDGSNFTLKIRSTKLEDSAMYFCASSGWLAGRYNEQFFGPGTRLTVL.

The V call is TRBV2, the J call TRBJ2-5; D tentatively fits TRBD1 or TRBD2 (6 bases each). In germline, CDR1 is SNHLY, CDR2 FYNNEI. CDR3 length equals 14 residues. Trimming left V 2 bases short and J 5 bases short, with 12 bases between. CDR3 sequence: CASSERGAGETQYF. Here the CDR3 DNA reads TGTGCCAGCAGTGAAAGGGGGGCCGGGGAGACCCAGTACTTC.

The CDR3: CASSYSTPSGNQPQHF. The DNA of the CDR3 is TGTGCCAGCAGTTACTCGACCCCCAGCGGCAATCAGCCCCAGCATTTT. The rearrangement uses TRBV6-5 and TRBJ1-5; D uncertain. Germline-derived CDR1 and CDR2 are MNHEY and SVGAGI. The ends were cut back, 0 bases at V and 2 bases at J, with 11 bases in the middle. The CDR3 spans 16 residues.

The V call is TRBV6-5, the J call TRBJ1-2, with 9 nucleotides matching TRBD1. The germline V gene has CDR1 MNHEY and CDR2 SVGAGI. CDR3 length: 15 residues. The junction had 9 bases not matched to a gene; V was cut back by 5 bases and J by 5 bases. This CDR3 reads CASSPTGGAGYGYTF. The DNA of the CDR3 is TGTGCCAGCAGTCCCACAGGGGGCGCCGGGTATGGCTACACCTTC.

The chain carries TRBV27 and TRBJ1-6; TRBD1 aligns across 7 bases. Per the germline V gene, CDR1 is MNHEY and CDR2 is SMNVEV (reference sequence). This CDR3 has 18 residues. J lost 0 bases, V lost 0 bases, and 5 bases had no gene match. The CDR3 is CASSLSGQFSSYNSPLHF. The CDR3 bases are TGTGCCAGCAGTTTATCGGGACAGTTTAGCTCCTATAATTCACCCCTCCACTTT.

This clone was counted between two and nine times. The gene calls are TRBV4-1 and TRBJ2-1, with 9 bases that match TRBD2. The ends lost 1 base at V and 7 bases at J; junction bases unmatched: 8. The CDR3 sequence is 16 residues long. CDR1 and CDR2 (germline): MGHRA, YSYEKL. CDR3 DNA: TGCGCCAGCAGCCAAGCTTTGGGACTAGCTCTTAATGAGCAGTTCTTC. This encodes CASSQALGLALNEQFF.

The rearrangement links TRBV7-6 to TRBJ1-1; 7 bases are shared with TRBD1. Trimming at V came to 5 bases and at J to 8 bases, leaving 11 bases not matched to a gene. The CDR3 loop spans 14 amino acids. The germline V gene has CDR1 SGHVS and CDR2 FNYEAQ. Written as DNA, the CDR3 is TGTGCCAGCAGCGGGTCCGGGACAGCGAGGGAAGCTTTCTTT. It is translated as CASSGSGTAREAFF.

This chain uses TRBV6-1 with TRBJ2-3; D is undetermined. CDR3 size: 13 residues. V lost 7 bases and J 4 bases, leaving 12 bases between the germline ends. Germline V gene lookup returns CDR1 MNHNS and CDR2 SASEGT. The CDR3 loop is CASTSEVSDTQYF. CDR3 coding DNA: TGTGCCAGCACCAGCGAAGTATCAGATACGCAGTATTTT.

This chain links TRBV5-5 with TRBJ1-1; TRBD1 might be the D (6 bases). There are 15 residues in the CDR3. Trimming shortened V by 2 bases and J by 2 bases, and 13 bases separated the two germline ends. Germline assignment: CDR1 SGHKS and CDR2 YYEKEE (reference sequence). The CDR3 region has the DNA TGTGCCAGCAGCTTACAGGGAAGTGTAAACACTGAAGCTTTCTTT. This sequence encodes CASSLQGSVNTEAFF.

This chain joins TRBV29-1 and TRBJ2-5, with 12 positions matching TRBD2. This CDR3 contains 16 residues. Germline values: CDR1 SQVTM, CDR2 ANQGSEA. Trimming removed 1 base from V and 5 bases from J; junction bases left unmatched: 8. Written as DNA, the CDR3 is TGCAGCGTTGAAGCCCCTAGCGGGGGGGAGAGGGAGACCCAGTACTTC. It specifies CSVEAPSGGERETQYF.

This clone was counted a few times. The V gene is TRBV5-4, the J gene TRBJ2-7; maybe TRBD1 (6 bases). The CDR3 is 15 residues long. CDR1 is SGHNT, CDR2 YYREEE, per germline (reference sequence). V was shortened by 0 bases and J by 7 bases, with 17 bases between the two germline ends. In nucleotides, the CDR3 is TGTGCCAGCAGCTTGGCCAGCTGGGGGCGTCGGGAGCAGTACTTC. Its translation: CASSLASWGRREQYF.

The V call is TRBV19, the J call TRBJ1-4, with no clear D. V dropped 7 bases and J dropped 7 bases, with 7 bases sitting between them. The germline V gene encodes CDR1 LNHDA and CDR2 SQIVND (reference sequence). The CDR3 loop spans 11 amino acids. CDR3 sequence reads: CASNIGEKLFF. The CDR3 coding sequence is TGTGCCAGTAATATCGGTGAAAAACTGTTTTTT.

V is TRBV5-1 and J is TRBJ2-3, with a tentative D call TRBD2 (5 bases). CDR1 and CDR2 (germline): SGHRS, YFSETQ. This CDR3 region has 18 residues. The germline V and J ends were trimmed by 0 bases and 2 bases, with 19 bases remaining between them. CDR3 coding DNA: TGCGCCAGCAGCTTGGGCCCGGGAACACCCACCCACACAGATACGCAGTATTTT. Translating gives CASSLGPGTPTHTDTQYF.